These 8 T cell receptor beta chains originate from one sample sequenced in a study of tumor-infiltrating lymphocytes in oesophageal squamous cell carcinoma. Each CDR3 protein is one row after TCRdb ran MiXCR on the PCR reads. The sample records about 16,000 distinct CDR3 sequences, approximately 46% being singletons. Sequencing was done on a sample of esophageal tumor tissue. Receptor source: a male donor with esophageal squamous cell carcinoma.

V usage is TRBV30 and J usage is TRBJ2-3, with a tentative D call TRBD2 (5 bases). The CDR3 has 13 amino acids. With 2 bases removed from V and 4 bases from J, the gap between germline ends came to 10 bases. Looked up from germline, CDR1 is GTSNPN and CDR2 is SVGIG (reference sequence). The CDR3 coding sequence is TGTGCCTGGAGTATAAAAGCGGCAGATACGCAGTATTTT. Translated: CAWSIKAADTQYF. The full variable domain, in which reference TRBV30 and TRBJ2-3 provide the parts outside the CDR3, is SQTIHQWPATLVQPVGSPLSLECTVEGTSNPNLYWYRQAAGRGLQLLFYSVGIGQISSEVPQNLSASRPQDRQFILSSKKLLLSDSGFYLCAWSIKAADTQYFGPGTRLTVL.

V gene TRBV7-2 combines with J gene TRBJ1-4; D perhaps matches TRBD1 (5 bases). This CDR3 contains 15 residues. V shed 5 bases and J shed 4 bases, with 14 bases lying between them. Germline V lookup: CDR1 SGHTA, CDR2 FQGNSA. The CDR3 DNA follows: TGTGCCAGCAGCCGCCGGGGCCTCGGTAATGAAAAACTGTTTTTT. This translates into CASSRRGLGNEKLFF.

Sample share makes this clonotype medium-sized. The V call is TRBV27, the J call TRBJ2-3; no clear D. Germline CDR1 and CDR2: MNHEY and SMNVEV (reference sequence). This CDR3 is 14 amino acids long. Trimming removed 7 bases at V and 2 bases at J, with 13 bases between. The CDR3 nucleotides are TGTGCCAGCAAAGACTTTAAGACCACAGATACGCAGTATTTT. Translation gives CASKDFKTTDTQYF.

The chain recombines TRBV7-4 with TRBJ2-1; the match to TRBD2 covers 7 bases. Trimming at V came to 5 bases and at J to 5 bases, leaving 3 bases not matched to a gene. CDR3 length equals 13 residues. The V gene's germline CDR1 is SGHVT and CDR2 SQSDAQ. CDR3 loop: CASSASGNNEQFF. DNA for the CDR3: TGTGCCAGCAGCGCTAGCGGCAACAATGAGCAGTTCTTC.

This clonotype occurred once. The chain is built from TRBV12-3 or TRBV12-4 and TRBJ1-1; D is undetermined. The CDR3 is 13 amino acids. Trimming stripped 3 bases from V and 2 bases from J, with 7 bases between. This CDR3 reads CASSFLVNTEAFF. In nucleotides, the CDR3 is TGTGCCAGCAGTTTCCTGGTTAACACTGAAGCTTTCTTT.

This rearrangement joins TRBV7-2 to TRBJ2-5; D gene uncertain. The end of the DNA is better explained by TRBJ2-7, so the J call may be wrong. Germline values: CDR1 SGHTA, CDR2 FQGNSA. The CDR3 runs to 13 residues. As DNA, the CDR3 is TGTGCCAGCAGCTTAGAGAGAAAGGTCGAGCAGTACTTC. Its protein product is CASSLERKVEQYF.

The V gene is TRBV7-3, the J gene TRBJ2-6; 7 nucleotides line up with TRBD1. This CDR3 is 17 amino acids long. CDR1 is SGHTA and CDR2 is FQGTGA in the germline V gene. Trimming took 5 bases from V and 0 from J; bases not matched to a gene: 7. The CDR3 sequence: CASSPRQGSSGANVLTF. CDR3 sequence (DNA): TGTGCCAGCAGCCCCCGACAGGGAAGCTCTGGGGCCAACGTCCTGACTTTC.

The rearrangement joins TRBV6-1 to TRBJ2-6; D gene unclear. V lost 7 bases and J lost 0, with 10 bases in between. The CDR3 sequence is 15 residues long. Per the germline V gene, CDR1 is MNHNS and CDR2 is SASEGT. The CDR3: CASTTRTSGANVLTF. CDR3 sequence (DNA): TGTGCCAGCACGACCCGTACCTCTGGGGCCAACGTCCTGACTTTC.